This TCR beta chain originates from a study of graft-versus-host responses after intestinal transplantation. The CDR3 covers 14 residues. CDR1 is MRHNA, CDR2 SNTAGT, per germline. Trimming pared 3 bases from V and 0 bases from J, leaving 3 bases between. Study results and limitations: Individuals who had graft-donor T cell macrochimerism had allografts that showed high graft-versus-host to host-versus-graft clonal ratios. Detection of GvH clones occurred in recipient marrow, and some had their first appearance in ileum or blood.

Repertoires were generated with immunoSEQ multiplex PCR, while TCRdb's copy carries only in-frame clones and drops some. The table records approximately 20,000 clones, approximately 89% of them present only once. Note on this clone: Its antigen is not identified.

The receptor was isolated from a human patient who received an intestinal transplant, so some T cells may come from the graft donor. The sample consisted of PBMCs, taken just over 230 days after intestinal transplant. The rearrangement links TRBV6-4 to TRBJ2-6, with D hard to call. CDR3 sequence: CASSEHSGANVLTF. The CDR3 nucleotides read TGTGCCAGCAGTGAGCACTCTGGGGCCAACGTCCTGACTTTC.